This T cell receptor beta chain was captured in a study of CD8 T cells in Susac syndrome. The CDR3 is 15 residues long. V was trimmed by 0 bases and J by 3 bases, leaving 12 bases between them. Germline-derived CDR1 and CDR2 are MNHNY and SVGAGI (reference sequence). Treatment-naive patients with stable or active relapsing-remitting disease were the multiple sclerosis controls. Negative isolation yielded the CD8+ and CD4+ T cells, while FACS enriched the TEMRA cells. Reverse transcription used roughly 0.45 to 1 ug RNA and random hexamers. TCRdb passed the immunoSEQ multiplex PCR reads through MiXCR, listing each CDR3 protein once. Found here are 150,000 to 190,000 distinct CDR3 sequences, just under 97% of them singletons; the top ten hold 0.15%.

The rearrangement joins TRBV6-6 to TRBJ2-7; tentatively, D is TRBD2 (5 bases). The sequencing input was CD8+ T cells from PBMCs. This sequence was found in a human donor with multiple sclerosis. The CDR3 DNA reads as TGTGCCAGCAGTTACTCGGATCCAGCGGACTACGAGCAGTACTTC. Protein product: CASSYSDPADYEQYF.